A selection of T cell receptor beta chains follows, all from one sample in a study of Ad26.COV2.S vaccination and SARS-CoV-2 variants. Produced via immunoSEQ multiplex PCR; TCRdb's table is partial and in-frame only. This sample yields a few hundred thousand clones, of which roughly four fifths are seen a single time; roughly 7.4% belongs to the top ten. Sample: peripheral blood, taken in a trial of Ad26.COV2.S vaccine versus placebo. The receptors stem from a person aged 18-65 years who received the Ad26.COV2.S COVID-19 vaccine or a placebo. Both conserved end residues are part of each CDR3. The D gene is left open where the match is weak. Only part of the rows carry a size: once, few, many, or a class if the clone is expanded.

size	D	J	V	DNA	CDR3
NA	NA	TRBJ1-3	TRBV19	TGTGCCAGTAGAGAGGGGTCCTCTGGAAACACCATATATTTT	CASREGSSGNTIYF
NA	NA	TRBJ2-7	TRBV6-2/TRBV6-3	TGTGCCAGCAGTTACTCGGGGGCCAGCTCCTACGAGCAGTACTTC	CASSYSGASSYEQYF
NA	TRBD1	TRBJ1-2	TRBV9	TGTGCCAGCAGCGCCTGGGACAGGGGGTATGGCTACACCTTC	CASSAWDRGYGYTF
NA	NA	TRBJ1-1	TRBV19	TGTGCCAGTACCCCGGGGGTCCGGGGGCAGGCTTTCTTT	CASTPGVRGQAFF
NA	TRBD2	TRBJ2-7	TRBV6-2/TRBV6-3	TGTGCCAGCAGTTATTCCCAGCGGGGGGCCCGAATGACTAAAGCTTACGAGCAGTACTTC	CASSYSQRGARMTKAYEQYF
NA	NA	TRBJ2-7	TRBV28	TGTGCCAGCAGTTTACAACCTCCCTACGAGCAGTACTTC	CASSLQPPYEQYF
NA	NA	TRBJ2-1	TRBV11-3	TGTGCCAGCAGCTTAGTCCAGGGGGGGAATGAGCAGTTCTTC	CASSLVQGGNEQFF
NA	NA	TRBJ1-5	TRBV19	TGTGCCAGTAGTATCGAAAGAGAGGGGATCAATCAGCCCCAGCATTTT	CASSIEREGINQPQHF
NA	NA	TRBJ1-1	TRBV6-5	TGTGCCAGCAGTCCCCCGGGGACCCCTGAAGCTTTCTTT	CASSPPGTPEAFF
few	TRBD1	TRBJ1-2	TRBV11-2	TGTGCCAGCAGCTTCCGCAACCCAGGGGGCTCTAACTATGGCTACACCTTC	CASSFRNPGGSNYGYTF
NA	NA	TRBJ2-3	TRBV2	TGTGCCAGCAGTGAACAGGGGATCACAGATACGCAGTATTTT	CASSEQGITDTQYF
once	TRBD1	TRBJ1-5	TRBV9	TGTGCCAGCACCAGGGGGGAGAGCAATCAGCCCCAGCATTTT	CASTRGESNQPQHF
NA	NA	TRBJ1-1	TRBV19	TGTGCCAGTAGTATCGGGCTCTCCGAAGCTTTCTTT	CASSIGLSEAFF
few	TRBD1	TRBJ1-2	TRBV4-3	TGCGCCAGCAGCCAAAATGGAAAGGGCAGGGGGCGCATCGGCTATGGCTACACCTTC	CASSQNGKGRGRIGYGYTF
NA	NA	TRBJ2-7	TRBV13	TGTGCCAGCAGCCCCGGGACACTACCCTACGAGCAGTACTTC	CASSPGTLPYEQYF
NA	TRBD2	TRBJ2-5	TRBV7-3	TGTGCCAGCAGCTTAGGTTTTAGCGGGGGACTCCAAGAGACCCAGTACTTC	CASSLGFSGGLQETQYF
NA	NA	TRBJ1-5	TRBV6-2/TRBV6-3	TGTGCCAGCAGCGACCAGGGGTTTAGGAATCAGCCCCAGCATTTT	CASSDQGFRNQPQHF
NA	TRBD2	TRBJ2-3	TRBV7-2	TGTGCCAGCAGCTTAGAGCCCCGGACTAGCGGGGATACGCAGTATTTT	CASSLEPRTSGDTQYF
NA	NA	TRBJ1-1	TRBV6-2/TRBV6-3	TGTGCCAGCAGTTACTCTTTTTCCACTGAAGCTTTCTTT	CASSYSFSTEAFF
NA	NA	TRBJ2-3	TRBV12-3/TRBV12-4	TGTGCCAGCAGTAAAGGGACAGATACGCAGTATTTT	CASSKGTDTQYF
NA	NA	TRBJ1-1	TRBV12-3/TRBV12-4	TGTGCCAGCAGTCTTAGGGGGAAGCGAGGCTTT	CASSLRGKRGF
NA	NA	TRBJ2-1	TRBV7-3	TGTGCCAGCAGCTTCGGAGACTACAATGAGCAGTTCTTC	CASSFGDYNEQFF
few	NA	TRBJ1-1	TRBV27	TGTGCCAGCAGGGGGTTGTTGAACACTGAAGCTTTCTTT	CASRGLLNTEAFF
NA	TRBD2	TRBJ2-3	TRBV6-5	TGTGCCAGCAGTTCTAGCGGGCCGCCCGCAGATACGCAGTATTTT	CASSSSGPPADTQYF
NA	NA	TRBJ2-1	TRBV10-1	TGCGCCAGCAGTCCCGGGACCTACTTTAGTGAGCAGTTCTTC	CASSPGTYFSEQFF
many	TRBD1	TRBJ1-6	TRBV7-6	TGTGCCAGCAGCGGTGGACAGGTCAATTCACCCCTCCACTTT	CASSGGQVNSPLHF
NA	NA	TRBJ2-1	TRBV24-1	TGTGCCACCAGTGATCCAGGTTACAATGAGCAGTTCTTC	CATSDPGYNEQFF
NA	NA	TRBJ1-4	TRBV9	TGTGCCAGCAGCGTAGGAAGGGAATGGGGCCCAACTAATGAAAAACTGTTTTTT	CASSVGREWGPTNEKLFF
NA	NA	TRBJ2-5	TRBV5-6	TGTGCCAGCAGCGCCCGGACGGTGGGGACCCAGTACTTC	CASSARTVGTQYF
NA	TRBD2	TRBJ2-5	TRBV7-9	TGTGCCAGCAGCGCGGTCGGGCTAGCGGAAGAGACCCAGTACTTC	CASSAVGLAEETQYF
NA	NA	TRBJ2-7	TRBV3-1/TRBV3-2	TGTGCCAGCAGCCAAGATTATCCCTACGAGCAGTACTTC	CASSQDYPYEQYF
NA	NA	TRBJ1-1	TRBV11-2	TGTGCCAGCTCTGGGACCGCCAACAGAGCTTTCTTT	CASSGTANRAFF
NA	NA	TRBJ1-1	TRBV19	TGTGCCAGTAGCCATCCGGGCTCTGAAGCTTTCTTT	CASSHPGSEAFF
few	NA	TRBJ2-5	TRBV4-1	TGCGCCAGCAGCCAAGATACCCTTGAGACGTACCAAGAGACCCAGTACTTC	CASSQDTLETYQETQYF
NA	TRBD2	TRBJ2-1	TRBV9	TGTGCCAGCAGGGGTAGCGGGAGCCCCTACAATGAGCAGTTCTTC	CASRGSGSPYNEQFF
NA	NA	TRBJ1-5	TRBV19	TGTGCCAGTAGTCGGGGGCAGGGTCACAATCAGCCCCAGCATTTT	CASSRGQGHNQPQHF
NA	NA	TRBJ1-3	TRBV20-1	TGCAGTGCTAGTAGGGTTTCTGGAAACACCATATATTTT	CSASRVSGNTIYF
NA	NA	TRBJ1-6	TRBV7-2	TGTGCCAGCAGCGGGACGTTAAATTCACCCCTCCACTTT	CASSGTLNSPLHF
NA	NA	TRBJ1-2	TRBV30	TGTGCCTGGAGTATCAGGGACAACTATGGCTACACCTTC	CAWSIRDNYGYTF
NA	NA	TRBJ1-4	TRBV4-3	TGCGCCAGCAGCCAAGATACGGGGGCAGGGGCCGATAAACTGTTTTTT	CASSQDTGAGADKLFF
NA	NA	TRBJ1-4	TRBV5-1	TGCGCCAGCAGCGATTCAGGCGCAACTAATGAAAAACTGTTTTTT	CASSDSGATNEKLFF
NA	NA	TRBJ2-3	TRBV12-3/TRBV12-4	TGTGCCAGCAGTTTCGCCGGCGGAAATACGCAGTATTTT	CASSFAGGNTQYF
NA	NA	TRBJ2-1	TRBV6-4	TGTGCCAGCAGTGACTCGTGGAATGAGCAGTTCTTC	CASSDSWNEQFF